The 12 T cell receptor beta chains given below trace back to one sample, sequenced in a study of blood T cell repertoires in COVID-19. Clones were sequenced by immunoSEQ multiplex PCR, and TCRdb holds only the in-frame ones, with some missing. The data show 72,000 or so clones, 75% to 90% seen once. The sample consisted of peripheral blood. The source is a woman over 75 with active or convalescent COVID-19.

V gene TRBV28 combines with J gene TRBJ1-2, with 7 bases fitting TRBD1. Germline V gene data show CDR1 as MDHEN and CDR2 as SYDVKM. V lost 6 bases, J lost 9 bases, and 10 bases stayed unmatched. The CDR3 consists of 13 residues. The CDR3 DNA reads TGTGCCAGCAGGACAGGGACTTTTATTAGCTACACCTTC. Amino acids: CASRTGTFISYTF.

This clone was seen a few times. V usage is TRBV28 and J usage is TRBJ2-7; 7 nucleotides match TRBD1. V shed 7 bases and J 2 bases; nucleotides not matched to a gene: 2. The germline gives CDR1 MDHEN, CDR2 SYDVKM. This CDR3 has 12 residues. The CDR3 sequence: CASNDRAYEQYF. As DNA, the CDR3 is TGTGCCAGCAACGACAGGGCCTACGAGCAGTACTTC.

Here the CDR3 DNA reads TGCGCCAGCAGCTTGGACAGGGCCAATGAGCAGTTCTTC. The encoded protein is CASSLDRANEQFF. The gene calls are TRBV5-1 and TRBJ2-1, with D possibly being TRBD1 (6 bases). V lost 0 bases and J 6 bases, leaving 7 bases between the germline ends. From germline, CDR1 is SGHRS and CDR2 YFSETQ. The CDR3 is 13 residues long.

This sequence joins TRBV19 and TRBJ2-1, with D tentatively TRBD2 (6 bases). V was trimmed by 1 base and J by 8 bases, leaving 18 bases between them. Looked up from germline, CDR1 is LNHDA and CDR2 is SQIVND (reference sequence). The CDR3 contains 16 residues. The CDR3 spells CASSIGTGTGLDEQFF. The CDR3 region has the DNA TGTGCCAGTAGTATAGGTACCGGGACTGGACTCGATGAGCAGTTCTTC.

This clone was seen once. CDR3 DNA sequence: TGCGCCAGCAGGCCCATACTGGGGGCCTATGGCTACACCTTC. As protein: CASRPILGAYGYTF. The gene calls are TRBV5-1 and TRBJ1-2, with D perhaps matching TRBD1 (6 bases). The CDR3 has 14 amino acids. Germline CDR1 reads SGHRS; CDR2 reads YFSETQ. V was pared by 5 bases and J by 4 bases, with 15 bases between. The full variable domain, its missing parts supplied by reference TRBV5-1 and TRBJ1-2, is KAGVTQTPRYLIKTRGQQVTLSCSPISGHRSVSWYQQTPGQGLQFLFEYFSETQRNKGNFPGRFSGRQFSNSRSEMNVSTLELGDSALYLCASRPILGAYGYTFGSGTRLTVV.

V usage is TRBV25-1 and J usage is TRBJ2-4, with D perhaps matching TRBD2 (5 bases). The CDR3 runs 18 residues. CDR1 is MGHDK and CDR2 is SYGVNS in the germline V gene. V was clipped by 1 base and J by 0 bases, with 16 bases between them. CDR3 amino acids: CASSESGTAGGAKNIQYF. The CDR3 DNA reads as TGTGCCAGCAGTGAATCGGGTACGGCAGGAGGAGCCAAAAACATTCAGTACTTC.

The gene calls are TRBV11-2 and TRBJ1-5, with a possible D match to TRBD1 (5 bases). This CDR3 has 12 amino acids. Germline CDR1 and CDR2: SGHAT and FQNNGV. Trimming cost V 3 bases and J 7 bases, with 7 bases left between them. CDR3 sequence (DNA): TGTGCCAGCAGCTTTACAGGCCAGCCCCAGCATTTT. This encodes CASSFTGQPQHF.

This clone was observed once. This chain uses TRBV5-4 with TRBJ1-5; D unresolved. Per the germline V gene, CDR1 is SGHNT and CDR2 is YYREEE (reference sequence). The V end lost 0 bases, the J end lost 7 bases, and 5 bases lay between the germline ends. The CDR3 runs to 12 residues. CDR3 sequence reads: CASSLDQQPQHF. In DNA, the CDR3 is TGTGCCAGCAGCTTGGATCAGCAGCCCCAGCATTTT.

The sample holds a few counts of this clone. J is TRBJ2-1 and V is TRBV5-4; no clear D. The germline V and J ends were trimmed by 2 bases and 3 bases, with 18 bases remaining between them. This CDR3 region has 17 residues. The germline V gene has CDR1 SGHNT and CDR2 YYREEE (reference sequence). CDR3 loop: CASSFPFTEARYNEQFF. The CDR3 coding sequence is TGTGCCAGCAGCTTCCCCTTTACCGAGGCCCGCTACAATGAGCAGTTCTTC.

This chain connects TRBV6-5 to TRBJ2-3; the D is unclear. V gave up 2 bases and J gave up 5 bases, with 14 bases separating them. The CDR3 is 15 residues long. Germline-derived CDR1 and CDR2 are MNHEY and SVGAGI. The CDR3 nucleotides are TGTGCCAGCAGTTACCTTCCCCGGAGAGGAGATACGCAGTATTTT. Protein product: CASSYLPRRGDTQYF.

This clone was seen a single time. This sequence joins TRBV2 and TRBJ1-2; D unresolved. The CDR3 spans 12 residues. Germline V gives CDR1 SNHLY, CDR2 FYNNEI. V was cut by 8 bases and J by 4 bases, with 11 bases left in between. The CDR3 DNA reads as TGTGCCAGCGAGAGCACCCGCTATGGCTACACCTTC. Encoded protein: CASESTRYGYTF.

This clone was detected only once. CDR3 DNA sequence: TGCGCCAGCAGCCAAGAAGTAAGAGGGTACACTGAAGCTTTCTTT. Protein: CASSQEVRGYTEAFF. This chain links TRBV4-3 with TRBJ1-1; D call uncertain. The germline V and J ends were trimmed by 0 bases and 3 bases, with 11 bases remaining between them. Germline assignment: CDR1 LGHNA and CDR2 YSLEER. The length of the CDR3 is 15 residues.